This TCR beta chain came from a study of blood T cell repertoires in COVID-19. Study overall: Samples taken during acute and convalescent COVID-19 were collected in the United States, Italy and Spain.

V lost 5 bases, J lost 2 bases, and 8 bases stayed unmatched. CDR1 and CDR2 (germline): MNHEY, SVGAGI. This CDR3 has 15 amino acids. Produced via immunoSEQ multiplex PCR; TCRdb's table is partial and in-frame only. The repertoire holds about 67,000 clones, about 83% seen once, with 15% to 20% in the top ten. The sequence was collected from a woman of 80 years or more with acute or convalescent COVID-19. The V gene is TRBV6-5, the J gene TRBJ2-5, with 7 positions matching TRBD1. Sequences were obtained from peripheral blood. CDR3 sequence: CASSPTRGQQETQYF. The CDR3, as DNA: TGTGCCAGCAGTCCCACCAGGGGACAGCAAGAGACCCAGTACTTC.